The clone carrying this TCR beta chain was counted once. This sample was included in a study of CD8 T cells in Susac syndrome. Reverse transcription of 0.5 to 1 ug RNA used random hexamers. TCRdb recomputed calls from the immunoSEQ multiplex PCR reads with MiXCR, one row per CDR3 protein. Among more than 200,000 distinct CDR3 sequences listed, just over 90% were seen once. Sequences were obtained from CD4+ T cells from PBMCs. This TCR was sampled from a human donor with multiple sclerosis.

The DNA of the CDR3 is TGTGCCACCAGTGATTCCAGGGGAGTGGAGACCCAGTACTTC. It encodes CATSDSRGVETQYF. This sequence joins TRBV24-1 and TRBJ2-5; a weak D match, TRBD1 (6 bases). V was trimmed by 2 bases and J by 5 bases, leaving 11 bases between them. Germline V gives CDR1 KGHDR, CDR2 SFDVKD. The CDR3 totals 14 residues.